This is a list of T cell receptor beta chains from one sample in a study of beta chain features in type 1 diabetes. Profiling relied on immunoSEQ multiplex PCR, and the TCRdb table lists in-frame clones only, not all of them. The sample consists of approximately 330,000 clones, about 11% of them appearing once. Sequencing used naive CD4+ T cells from blood. These receptors originate from a woman in her 30s in good health. The CDR3 runs from the conserved cysteine through the conserved F or W. Each record gives: D gene, clone size, V gene, J gene, CDR3 protein, CDR3 DNA. The D gene is left open where the match is weak. Clone size is given for some rows only: seen once, a few or many times, or a class if the clone is expanded.

d_gene: TRBD2; abundance: few; v_gene: TRBV5-1; j_gene: TRBJ2-3; CDR3aa: CASSGLADTDTQYF; CDR3nt: TGCGCCAGCAGCGGACTAGCGGACACAGATACGCAGTATTTT
d_gene: TRBD2; abundance: -; v_gene: TRBV7-3; j_gene: TRBJ2-5; CDR3aa: CASSSAGLSETQYF; CDR3nt: TGTGCCAGCAGCTCAGCGGGACTCTCCGAGACCCAGTACTTC
d_gene: TRBD1; abundance: -; v_gene: TRBV7-2; j_gene: TRBJ2-7; CDR3aa: CASSLAASGGSYEQYF; CDR3nt: TGTGCCAGCAGCTTAGCGGCGTCAGGGGGCTCCTACGAGCAGTACTTC
d_gene: -; abundance: few; v_gene: TRBV4-2; j_gene: TRBJ1-2; CDR3aa: CASSQDSRADGYTF; CDR3nt: TGTGCCAGCAGCCAAGACTCCAGGGCTGATGGCTACACCTTC
d_gene: TRBD2; abundance: few; v_gene: TRBV28; j_gene: TRBJ2-5; CDR3aa: CASSLGLAGGQETQYF; CDR3nt: TGTGCCAGCAGTTTGGGACTAGCGGGAGGACAAGAGACCCAGTACTTC
d_gene: -; abundance: -; v_gene: TRBV15; j_gene: TRBJ1-5; CDR3aa: CATSRDLRVDQPQHF; CDR3nt: TGTGCCACCAGCAGAGATTTGAGGGTCGATCAGCCCCAGCATTTT
d_gene: TRBD2; abundance: once; v_gene: TRBV7-9; j_gene: TRBJ2-7; CDR3aa: CASRVAGGNYEQYF; CDR3nt: TGTGCCAGCAGAGTAGCGGGAGGGAACTACGAGCAGTACTTC
d_gene: TRBD2; abundance: -; v_gene: TRBV18; j_gene: TRBJ2-1; CDR3aa: CASSPSGLAGYNEQFF; CDR3nt: TGTGCCAGCTCACCATCCGGACTAGCGGGATACAACGAGCAGTTCTTC
d_gene: -; abundance: -; v_gene: TRBV20-1; j_gene: TRBJ2-5; CDR3aa: CSAISRETQYF; CDR3nt: TGCAGTGCTATTTCCCGAGAGACCCAGTACTTC
d_gene: TRBD1; abundance: -; v_gene: TRBV28; j_gene: TRBJ2-1; CDR3aa: CASSLFGTADNEQFF; CDR3nt: TGTGCCAGCAGTTTATTTGGGACAGCTGACAATGAGCAGTTCTTC
d_gene: TRBD1; abundance: few; v_gene: TRBV19; j_gene: TRBJ1-5; CDR3aa: CASSIGQGGNQPQHF; CDR3nt: TGTGCCAGTAGTATAGGCCAGGGGGGCAATCAGCCCCAGCATTTT
d_gene: TRBD2; abundance: few; v_gene: TRBV2; j_gene: TRBJ2-3; CDR3aa: CASRTSGILDTQYF; CDR3nt: TGTGCCAGCAGGACTAGCGGGATTCTAGATACGCAGTATTTT
d_gene: TRBD2; abundance: -; v_gene: TRBV9; j_gene: TRBJ2-2; CDR3aa: CASSVDLAGDQPGELFF; CDR3nt: TGTGCCAGCAGCGTAGACCTAGCGGGAGATCAACCCGGGGAGCTGTTTTTT
d_gene: -; abundance: -; v_gene: TRBV28; j_gene: TRBJ2-7; CDR3aa: CASSSLPYEQYF; CDR3nt: TGTGCCAGCAGTTCTCTACCCTACGAGCAGTACTTC
d_gene: -; abundance: -; v_gene: TRBV2; j_gene: TRBJ1-4; CDR3aa: CASVRSGEKLFF; CDR3nt: TGTGCCAGCGTCAGGTCAGGAGAAAAACTGTTTTTT
d_gene: TRBD2; abundance: few; v_gene: TRBV13; j_gene: TRBJ2-5; CDR3aa: CASSSARAAGVGETQYF; CDR3nt: TGTGCCAGCAGCTCGGCGAGGGCAGCGGGAGTGGGTGAGACCCAGTACTTC
d_gene: -; abundance: -; v_gene: TRBV4-3; j_gene: TRBJ1-4; CDR3aa: CASSQEVPQGGFNEKLFF; CDR3nt: TGCGCCAGCAGCCAAGAAGTCCCACAGGGTGGGTTTAATGAAAAACTGTTTTTT
d_gene: -; abundance: -; v_gene: TRBV29-1; j_gene: TRBJ2-7; CDR3aa: CSVAGSSYEQYF; CDR3nt: TGCAGCGTTGCAGGCAGCTCCTACGAGCAGTACTTC
d_gene: TRBD1; abundance: few; v_gene: TRBV29-1; j_gene: TRBJ1-5; CDR3aa: CSVRGPSNQPQHF; CDR3nt: TGCAGCGTTAGGGGGCCTAGCAATCAGCCCCAGCATTTT
d_gene: TRBD1; abundance: -; v_gene: TRBV11-2; j_gene: TRBJ2-7; CDR3aa: CASSRGTGGPYEQYF; CDR3nt: TGTGCCAGCAGCCGGGGGACAGGGGGCCCCTACGAGCAGTACTTC
d_gene: -; abundance: few; v_gene: TRBV2; j_gene: TRBJ2-5; CDR3aa: CASSTGVWETQYF; CDR3nt: TGTGCCAGCTCTACGGGGGTTTGGGAGACCCAGTACTTC
d_gene: -; abundance: -; v_gene: TRBV14; j_gene: TRBJ2-3; CDR3aa: CASSQDGGTLTDTQYF; CDR3nt: TGTGCCAGCAGCCAAGATGGGGGGACCCTCACAGATACGCAGTATTTT
d_gene: TRBD2; abundance: -; v_gene: TRBV30; j_gene: TRBJ2-3; CDR3aa: CAWSTSLAGTDTQYF; CDR3nt: TGTGCCTGGAGTACTAGCCTAGCGGGAACAGATACGCAGTATTTT
d_gene: -; abundance: -; v_gene: TRBV10-3; j_gene: TRBJ2-7; CDR3aa: CAIRQDLREQYF; CDR3nt: TGTGCCATCAGACAGGATCTTAGGGAGCAGTACTTC
d_gene: -; abundance: few; v_gene: TRBV5-1; j_gene: TRBJ2-7; CDR3aa: CASSAGQPVYEQYF; CDR3nt: TGCGCCAGCAGCGCTGGACAGCCGGTCTACGAGCAGTACTTC
d_gene: -; abundance: few; v_gene: TRBV5-4; j_gene: TRBJ2-5; CDR3aa: CASSRLGAALQETQYF; CDR3nt: TGTGCCAGCAGCCGGTTAGGGGCCGCCCTCCAAGAGACCCAGTACTTC
d_gene: -; abundance: many; v_gene: TRBV4-3; j_gene: TRBJ1-5; CDR3aa: CASSQGQGNQPQHF; CDR3nt: TGCGCCAGCAGCCAAGGGCAGGGCAATCAGCCCCAGCATTTT
d_gene: TRBD1; abundance: few; v_gene: TRBV2; j_gene: TRBJ2-7; CDR3aa: CASLPGQGTYEQYF; CDR3nt: TGTGCCAGCCTTCCGGGACAGGGGACCTACGAGCAGTACTTC
d_gene: TRBD1; abundance: -; v_gene: TRBV7-3; j_gene: TRBJ2-1; CDR3aa: CASSSRPPGTGGSYNEQFF; CDR3nt: TGTGCCAGCAGCTCCCGGCCGCCCGGGACAGGGGGTAGCTACAATGAGCAGTTCTTC
d_gene: -; abundance: few; v_gene: TRBV7-8; j_gene: TRBJ2-3; CDR3aa: CASSLWRSTDTQYF; CDR3nt: TGTGCCAGCAGCTTATGGCGGAGCACAGATACGCAGTATTTT
d_gene: TRBD1; abundance: few; v_gene: TRBV28; j_gene: TRBJ1-1; CDR3aa: CASSTTGGNTEAFF; CDR3nt: TGTGCCAGCAGCACTACAGGGGGGAATACTGAAGCTTTCTTT
d_gene: TRBD1; abundance: -; v_gene: TRBV18; j_gene: TRBJ2-7; CDR3aa: CASSPGTGDYEQYF; CDR3nt: TGTGCCAGCTCACCCGGGACAGGAGACTACGAGCAGTACTTC
d_gene: -; abundance: few; v_gene: TRBV4-1; j_gene: TRBJ2-7; CDR3aa: CASSQDVGGEQYF; CDR3nt: TGCGCCAGCAGCCAAGATGTCGGGGGCGAGCAGTACTTC
d_gene: -; abundance: -; v_gene: TRBV6-5; j_gene: TRBJ1-2; CDR3aa: CASSRGGENYGYTF; CDR3nt: TGTGCCAGCAGCCGAGGGGGAGAGAACTATGGCTACACCTTC
d_gene: TRBD1; abundance: few; v_gene: TRBV28; j_gene: TRBJ2-5; CDR3aa: CASRSDRGMEETQYF; CDR3nt: TGTGCCAGCAGGTCCGACAGGGGTATGGAAGAGACCCAGTACTTC
d_gene: TRBD2; abundance: few; v_gene: TRBV7-2; j_gene: TRBJ2-3; CDR3aa: CASSLTSGRWDTQYF; CDR3nt: TGTGCCAGCAGCTTGACTAGCGGGAGGTGGGATACGCAGTATTTT
d_gene: -; abundance: -; v_gene: TRBV28; j_gene: TRBJ1-2; CDR3aa: CASIQRGGYGYTF; CDR3nt: TGTGCCAGCATACAACGTGGGGGGTATGGCTACACCTTC
d_gene: -; abundance: -; v_gene: TRBV7-9; j_gene: TRBJ2-5; CDR3aa: CASSPRFGGTRGETQYF; CDR3nt: TGTGCCAGCAGCCCGCGGTTCGGCGGGACCCGTGGAGAGACCCAGTACTTC
d_gene: -; abundance: few; v_gene: TRBV29-1; j_gene: TRBJ2-7; CDR3aa: CSVQGQTSPYEQYF; CDR3nt: TGCAGCGTACAAGGACAGACCTCACCCTACGAGCAGTACTTC
d_gene: -; abundance: -; v_gene: TRBV28; j_gene: TRBJ2-5; CDR3aa: CASSSGPSETQYF; CDR3nt: TGTGCCAGCAGTTCCGGTCCGTCGGAGACCCAGTACTTC
d_gene: TRBD2; abundance: -; v_gene: TRBV7-3; j_gene: TRBJ2-2; CDR3aa: CASSRYQRGTGELFF; CDR3nt: TGTGCCAGCAGCCGTTACCAGCGGGGCACCGGGGAGCTGTTTTTT
d_gene: TRBD1; abundance: few; v_gene: TRBV6-1; j_gene: TRBJ2-7; CDR3aa: CASSGPGQGVYEQYF; CDR3nt: TGTGCCAGCAGTGGACCGGGACAGGGAGTCTACGAGCAGTACTTC
d_gene: -; abundance: -; v_gene: TRBV7-9; j_gene: TRBJ2-3; CDR3aa: CASSFSDTQYF; CDR3nt: TGTGCCAGCAGCTTCTCAGATACGCAGTATTTT
d_gene: -; abundance: few; v_gene: TRBV7-9; j_gene: TRBJ1-2; CDR3aa: CASSLFGTGYGYTF; CDR3nt: TGTGCCAGCAGCTTATTCGGAACAGGGTATGGCTACACCTTC
d_gene: -; abundance: few; v_gene: TRBV29-1; j_gene: TRBJ1-5; CDR3aa: CSVDPEGCQPQHF; CDR3nt: TGCAGCGTCGACCCCGAGGGTTGTCAGCCCCAGCATTTT
d_gene: -; abundance: few; v_gene: TRBV19; j_gene: TRBJ1-2; CDR3aa: CASSIEAGHSYGYTF; CDR3nt: TGTGCCAGTAGTATAGAGGCAGGACATTCCTATGGCTACACCTTC
d_gene: TRBD2; abundance: -; v_gene: TRBV7-3; j_gene: TRBJ2-3; CDR3aa: CASSPRTSVFTDTQYF; CDR3nt: TGTGCCAGCAGCCCACGGACTAGCGTATTCACAGATACGCAGTATTTT
d_gene: -; abundance: few; v_gene: TRBV4-2; j_gene: TRBJ1-5; CDR3aa: CASSQVGTGVVTQHF; CDR3nt: TGTGCCAGCAGCCAAGTGGGGACGGGGGTTGTGACCCAGCATTTT
d_gene: TRBD2; abundance: -; v_gene: TRBV30; j_gene: TRBJ2-5; CDR3aa: CAWTGRGSRQETQYF; CDR3nt: TGTGCCTGGACTGGACGCGGGAGTAGGCAGGAGACCCAGTACTTC
d_gene: TRBD2; abundance: few; v_gene: TRBV14; j_gene: TRBJ2-7; CDR3aa: CASSQVNLAGVAEQYF; CDR3nt: TGTGCCAGCAGCCAAGTTAATCTAGCGGGAGTGGCCGAGCAGTACTTC
d_gene: TRBD1; abundance: -; v_gene: TRBV9; j_gene: TRBJ1-1; CDR3aa: CASSVGQGEGLTEAFF; CDR3nt: TGTGCCAGCAGCGTAGGACAGGGGGAAGGCCTTACTGAAGCTTTCTTT
d_gene: -; abundance: -; v_gene: TRBV5-5; j_gene: TRBJ2-1; CDR3aa: CASSLYNEQFF; CDR3nt: TGTGCCAGCAGCCTCTACAATGAGCAGTTCTTC
d_gene: TRBD2; abundance: -; v_gene: TRBV15; j_gene: TRBJ2-2; CDR3aa: CATSRGLAVELFF; CDR3nt: TGTGCCACCAGCAGGGGACTAGCAGTGGAGCTGTTTTTT
d_gene: -; abundance: -; v_gene: TRBV7-9; j_gene: TRBJ2-3; CDR3aa: CASSWGASSPADTQYF; CDR3nt: TGTGCCAGCAGCTGGGGCGCCTCATCTCCCGCAGATACGCAGTATTTT
d_gene: TRBD2; abundance: -; v_gene: TRBV19; j_gene: TRBJ2-3; CDR3aa: CASSINSGVNRNTQYF; CDR3nt: TGTGCCAGTAGTATAAATAGCGGGGTAAATCGAAATACGCAGTATTTT